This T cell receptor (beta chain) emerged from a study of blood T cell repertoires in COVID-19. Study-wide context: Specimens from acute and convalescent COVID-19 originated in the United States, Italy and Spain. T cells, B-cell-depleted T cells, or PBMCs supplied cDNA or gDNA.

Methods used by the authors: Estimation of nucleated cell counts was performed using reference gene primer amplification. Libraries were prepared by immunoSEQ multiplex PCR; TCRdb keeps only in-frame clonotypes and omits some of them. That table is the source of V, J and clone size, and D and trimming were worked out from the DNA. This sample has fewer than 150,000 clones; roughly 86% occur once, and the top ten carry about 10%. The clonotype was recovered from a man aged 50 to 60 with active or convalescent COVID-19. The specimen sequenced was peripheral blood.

CDR3 sequence (DNA): TGTGCCAGCAGTTACTCCCCTAGCGGGCACAATGAGCAGTTCTTC. It encodes CASSYSPSGHNEQFF. The V and J genes are TRBV6-6 and TRBJ2-1; 8 bases align to TRBD2. Germline V gene sequence: CDR1 MNHNY, CDR2 SVGAGI (reference sequence). The CDR3 length is 15 residues. J lost 5 bases, V lost 0 bases, and 3 bases had no gene match.